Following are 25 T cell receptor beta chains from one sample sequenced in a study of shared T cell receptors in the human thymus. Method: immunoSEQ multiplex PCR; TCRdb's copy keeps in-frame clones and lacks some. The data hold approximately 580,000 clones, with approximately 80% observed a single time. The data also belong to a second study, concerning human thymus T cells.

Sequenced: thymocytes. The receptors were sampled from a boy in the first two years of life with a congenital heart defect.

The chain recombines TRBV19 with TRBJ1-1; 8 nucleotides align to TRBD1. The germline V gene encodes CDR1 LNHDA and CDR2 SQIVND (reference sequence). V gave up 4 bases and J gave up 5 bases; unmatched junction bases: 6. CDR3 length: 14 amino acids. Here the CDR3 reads CASSRQGARTEAFF. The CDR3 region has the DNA TGTGCCAGTAGTAGGCAGGGGGCGCGTACTGAAGCTTTCTTT.

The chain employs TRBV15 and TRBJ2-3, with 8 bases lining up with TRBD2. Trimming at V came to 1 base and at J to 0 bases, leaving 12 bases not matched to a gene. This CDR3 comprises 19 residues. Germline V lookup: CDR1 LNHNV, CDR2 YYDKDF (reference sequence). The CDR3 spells CATSRAPNGAGDSTDTQYF. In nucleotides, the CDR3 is TGTGCCACCAGCAGAGCCCCCAACGGAGCGGGAGACAGCACAGATACGCAGTATTTT.

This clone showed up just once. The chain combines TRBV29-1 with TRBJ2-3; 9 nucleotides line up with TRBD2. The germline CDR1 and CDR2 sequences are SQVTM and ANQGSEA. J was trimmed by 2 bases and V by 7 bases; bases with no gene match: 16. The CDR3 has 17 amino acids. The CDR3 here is CSASGGGGRAPTDTQYF. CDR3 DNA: TGCAGCGCCTCCGGAGGGGGCGGGAGGGCCCCCACAGATACGCAGTATTTT.

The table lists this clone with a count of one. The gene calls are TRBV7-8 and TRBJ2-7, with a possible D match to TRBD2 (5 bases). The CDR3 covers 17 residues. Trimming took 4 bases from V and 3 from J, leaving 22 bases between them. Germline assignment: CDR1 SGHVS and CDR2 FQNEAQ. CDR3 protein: CASSCPKTGDRFYEQYF. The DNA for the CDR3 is TGTGCCAGCAGCTGCCCCAAGACCGGGGATCGTTTCTACGAGCAGTACTTC. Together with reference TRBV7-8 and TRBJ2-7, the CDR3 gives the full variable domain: GAGVSQSPRYKVAKRGQDVALRCDPISGHVSLFWYQQALGQGPEFLTYFQNEAQLDKSGLPSDRFFAERPEGSVSTLKIQRTQQEDSAVYLCASSCPKTGDRFYEQYFGPGTRLTVT.

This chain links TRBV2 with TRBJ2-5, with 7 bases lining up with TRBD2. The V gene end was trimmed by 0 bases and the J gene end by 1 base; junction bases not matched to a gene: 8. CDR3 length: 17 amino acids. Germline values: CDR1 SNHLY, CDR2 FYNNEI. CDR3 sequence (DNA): TGTGCCAGCAGTGAAGCGATGGGGAGGGAGGTCCAAGAGACCCAGTACTTC. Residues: CASSEAMGREVQETQYF.

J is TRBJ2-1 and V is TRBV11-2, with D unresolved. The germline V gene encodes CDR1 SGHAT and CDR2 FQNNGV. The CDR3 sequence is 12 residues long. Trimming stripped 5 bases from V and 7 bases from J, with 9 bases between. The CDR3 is CASSHLTNEQFF. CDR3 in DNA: TGTGCCAGCAGCCACCTGACTAATGAGCAGTTCTTC.

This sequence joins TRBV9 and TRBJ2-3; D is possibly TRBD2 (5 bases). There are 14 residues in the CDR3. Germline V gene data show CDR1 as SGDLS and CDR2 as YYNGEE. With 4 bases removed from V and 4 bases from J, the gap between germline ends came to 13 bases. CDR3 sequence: CASSSPAAADTQYF. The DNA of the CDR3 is TGTGCCAGCAGCTCCCCGGCAGCGGCAGATACGCAGTATTTT.

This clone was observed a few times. Here the CDR3 DNA reads TGTGCCAGCAGTTCACCCACAGGGTTGGATGGCTACACCTTC. This codes for CASSSPTGLDGYTF. This chain connects TRBV6-5 to TRBJ1-2; tentative D call: TRBD1 (6 bases). The germline V and J ends were trimmed by 4 bases and 6 bases, with 15 bases remaining between them. The CDR3 sequence is 14 residues long. Germline-derived CDR1 and CDR2 are MNHEY and SVGAGI.

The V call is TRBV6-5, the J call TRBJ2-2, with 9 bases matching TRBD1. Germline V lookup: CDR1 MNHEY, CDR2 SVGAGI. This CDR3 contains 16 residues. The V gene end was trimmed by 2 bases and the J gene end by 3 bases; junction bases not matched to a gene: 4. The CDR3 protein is CASSYADRGYTGELFF. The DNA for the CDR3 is TGTGCCAGCAGTTACGCGGACAGGGGATACACCGGGGAGCTGTTTTTT.

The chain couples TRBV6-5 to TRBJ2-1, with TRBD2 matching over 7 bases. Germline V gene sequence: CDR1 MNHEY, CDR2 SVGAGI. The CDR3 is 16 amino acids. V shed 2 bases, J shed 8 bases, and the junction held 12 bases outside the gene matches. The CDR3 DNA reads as TGTGCCAGCAGTTACGAAGCGGGAACGGCCGGGGATGAGCAGTTCTTC. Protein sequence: CASSYEAGTAGDEQFF.

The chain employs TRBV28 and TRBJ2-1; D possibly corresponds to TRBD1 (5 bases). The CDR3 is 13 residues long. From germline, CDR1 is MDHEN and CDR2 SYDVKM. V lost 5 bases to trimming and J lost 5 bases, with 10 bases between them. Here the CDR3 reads CASSLTVHNEQFF. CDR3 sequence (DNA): TGTGCCAGCAGTCTGACAGTCCACAATGAGCAGTTCTTC.

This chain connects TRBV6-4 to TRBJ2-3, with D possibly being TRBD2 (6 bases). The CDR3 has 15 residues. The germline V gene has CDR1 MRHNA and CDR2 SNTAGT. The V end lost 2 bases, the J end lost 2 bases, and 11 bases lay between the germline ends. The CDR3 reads CASSDGSGATDTQYF. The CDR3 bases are TGTGCCAGCAGTGACGGTAGCGGAGCCACAGATACGCAGTATTTT.

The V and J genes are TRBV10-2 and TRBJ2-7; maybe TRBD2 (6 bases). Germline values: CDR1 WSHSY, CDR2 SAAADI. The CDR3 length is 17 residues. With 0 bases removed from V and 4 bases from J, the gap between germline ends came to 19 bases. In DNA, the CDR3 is TGCGCCAGCAGTGAGTCCGCCGGAGGGCCAATTTCTTACGAGCAGTACTTC. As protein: CASSESAGGPISYEQYF.

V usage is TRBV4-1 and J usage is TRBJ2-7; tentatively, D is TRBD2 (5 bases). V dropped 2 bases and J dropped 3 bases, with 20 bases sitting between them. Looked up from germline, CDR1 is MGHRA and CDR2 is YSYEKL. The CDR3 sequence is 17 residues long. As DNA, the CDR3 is TGCGCCAGCAGCCAAACAGCGGTCCGCTCACTACGCTACGAGCAGTACTTC. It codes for CASSQTAVRSLRYEQYF.

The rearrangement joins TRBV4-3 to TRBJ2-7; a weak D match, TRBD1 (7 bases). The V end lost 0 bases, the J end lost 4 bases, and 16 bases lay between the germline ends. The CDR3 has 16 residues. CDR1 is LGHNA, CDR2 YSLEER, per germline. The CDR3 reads CASSQDRGAPWYEQYF. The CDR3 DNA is TGCGCCAGCAGCCAAGACAGGGGGGCCCCCTGGTACGAGCAGTACTTC.

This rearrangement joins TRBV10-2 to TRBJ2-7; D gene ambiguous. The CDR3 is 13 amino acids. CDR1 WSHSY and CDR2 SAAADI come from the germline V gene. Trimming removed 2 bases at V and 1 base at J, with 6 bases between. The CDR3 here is CASSEVGSYEQYF. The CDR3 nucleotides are TGCGCCAGCAGTGAGGTCGGTTCCTACGAGCAGTACTTC.

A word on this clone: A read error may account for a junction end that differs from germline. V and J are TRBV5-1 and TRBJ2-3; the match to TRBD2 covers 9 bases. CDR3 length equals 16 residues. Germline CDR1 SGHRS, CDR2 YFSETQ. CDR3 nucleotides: TGCGCCAGCAGCCCTAGTCGGGTAGCGGGAGACGGTACGAAGTATTTT. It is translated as CASSPSRVAGDGTKYF.

As DNA, the CDR3 is TGTGCCAGCAGCCCCACCCCCGACACGTGGCAGTACTTC. It codes for CASSPTPDTWQYF. This chain joins TRBV11-2 and TRBJ2-7; D is uncertain. V was cut by 5 bases and J by 9 bases, with 17 bases left in between. In germline, CDR1 is SGHAT, CDR2 FQNNGV. The CDR3 has 13 residues. Combining the CDR3 with reference TRBV11-2 and TRBJ2-7 gives the whole variable domain EAGVAQSPRYKIIEKRQSVAFWCNPISGHATLYWYQQILGQGPKLLIQFQNNGVVDDSQLPKDRFSAERLKGVDSTLKIQPAKLEDSAVYLCASSPTPDTWQYFGPGTRLTVT.

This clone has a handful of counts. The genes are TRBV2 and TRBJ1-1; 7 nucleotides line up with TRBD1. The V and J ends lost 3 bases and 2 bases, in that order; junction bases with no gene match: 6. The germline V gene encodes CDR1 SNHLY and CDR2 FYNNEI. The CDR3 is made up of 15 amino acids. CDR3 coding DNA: TGTGCCAGCAGTGAGGCTGACAGGGCAAACACTGAAGCTTTCTTT. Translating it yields CASSEADRANTEAFF.

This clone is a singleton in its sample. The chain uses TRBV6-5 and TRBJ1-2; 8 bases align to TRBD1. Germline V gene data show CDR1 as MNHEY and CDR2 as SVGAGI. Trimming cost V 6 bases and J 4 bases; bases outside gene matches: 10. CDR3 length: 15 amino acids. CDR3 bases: TGTGCCAGCAGCCACTCGACAGGGGAACCCTATGGCTACACCTTC. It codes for CASSHSTGEPYGYTF.

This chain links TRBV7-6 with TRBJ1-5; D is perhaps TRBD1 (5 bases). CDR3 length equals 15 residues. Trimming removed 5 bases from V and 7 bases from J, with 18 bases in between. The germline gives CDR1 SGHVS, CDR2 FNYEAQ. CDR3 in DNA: TGTGCCAGCAGCCCCCTGCGGGAGGGGAGCCAGCCCCAGCATTTT. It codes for CASSPLREGSQPQHF.

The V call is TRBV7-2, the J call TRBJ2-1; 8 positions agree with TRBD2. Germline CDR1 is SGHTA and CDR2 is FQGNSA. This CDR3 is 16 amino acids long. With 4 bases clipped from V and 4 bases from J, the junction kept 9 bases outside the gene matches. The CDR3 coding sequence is TGTGCCAGCAGCTGCGGGGAGCGGGAGTGTTACAATGAGCAGTTCTTC. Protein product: CASSCGERECYNEQFF.

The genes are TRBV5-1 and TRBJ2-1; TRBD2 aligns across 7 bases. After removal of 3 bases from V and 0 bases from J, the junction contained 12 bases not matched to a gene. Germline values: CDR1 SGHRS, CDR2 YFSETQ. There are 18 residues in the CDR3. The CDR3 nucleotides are TGCGCCAGCAGCTCCCCCCCCCAACTAGCGAGCTCCTACAATGAGCAGTTCTTC. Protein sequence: CASSSPPQLASSYNEQFF.

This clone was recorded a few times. The DNA for the CDR3 is TGTGCCAGCAACGGAGGACTAGCGGGAGGTGAGCAGTTCTTC. Protein: CASNGGLAGGEQFF. The gene calls are TRBV6-1 and TRBJ2-1; 14 bases agree with TRBD2. CDR3 length: 14 amino acids. The V gene end was trimmed by 7 bases and the J gene end by 9 bases; junction bases not matched to a gene: 5. In germline, CDR1 is MNHNS, CDR2 SASEGT.

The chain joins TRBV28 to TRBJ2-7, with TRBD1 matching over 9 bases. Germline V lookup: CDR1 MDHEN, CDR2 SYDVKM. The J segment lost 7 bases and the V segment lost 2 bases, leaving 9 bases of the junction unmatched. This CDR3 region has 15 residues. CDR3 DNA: TGTGCCAGCAGTTTACGTACAGGGGGCCTGAGGGAGCAGTACTTC. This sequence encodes CASSLRTGGLREQYF.